This TCR beta chain stems from a study of blood T cells in healthy people across ages. The overall study: Template-switching capture recovered about one barcoded beta molecule per two T cells.

General observations from the study: Unsorted PBMCs prevented conclusive naive versus antigen-experienced comparison.

The study recruited healthy Caucasian donors from Russia who were aged about 6 to 100. For the second PCR, which ran for about 6 to 11 cycles, a sample-barcoded 5' primer and a J-beta primer mix were used. Every molecule of cDNA carried a tag from a template-switch adaptor with 12 random nucleotides. TCRdb itself ran the 5' RACE reads through MiXCR, one entry per CDR3 protein. The sample lists 650,000 to 1,000,000 distinct CDR3 sequences, about 37% occurring once. This clonotype occurred many times. Its antigen remains unknown. Germline and junction disagree at one end, which may indicate a read error. The sample consisted of blood. The TCR comes from a man aged 18 to 29 in good health.

Written as DNA, the CDR3 is TGTGCTAGCAGCTCCGACGAGGAGACCCAGTACTTC. This translates into CASSSDEETQYF. V gene TRBV7-7 combines with J gene TRBJ2-5; D remains unclear. Germline values: CDR1 SSHAT, CDR2 FNYEAQ (reference sequence). This CDR3 is 12 amino acids long.